Listed here are 3 T cell receptor beta chains from one sample, sequenced in a study of human T cells and chemical hapten exposure. TCRdb called the RACE reads again in MiXCR, with one record for every CDR3 protein. The repertoire holds over 55,000 distinct CDR3 sequences, around 10% seen once, with 1.4% in the top ten. Noted time point: patch test 3, about 24 weeks after DPC sensitization. Treatment given: therapeutic diphenylcyclopropenone sensitization with weekly scalp DPC. The starting material was whole blood, obtained in connection with sensitization to the hapten diphenylcyclopropenone (DPC). The source is a woman aged 45-60 years with alopecia areata. Some clones in this sample may be carry-over from other donors' samples.

This clonotype occurred once. This sequence joins TRBV28 and TRBJ1-6, with 10 nucleotides matching TRBD1. The CDR3 totals 12 residues. Germline CDR1 and CDR2: MDHEN and SYDVKM. V trimming: 8 bases; J trimming: 8 bases; junction bases outside the gene matches: 0. CDR3 DNA: TGTGCCAGCGGGACAGGGGATTCACCCCTCCACTTT. Translating it yields CASGTGDSPLHF.

The V and J genes are TRBV28 and TRBJ2-7, with 9 positions matching TRBD2. The CDR3 totals 14 residues. Germline CDR1 reads MDHEN; CDR2 reads SYDVKM. V was pared by 3 bases and J by 4 bases, with 4 bases of the junction left unmatched. The CDR3 reads CASSLLAGKYEQYF. DNA for the CDR3: TGTGCCAGCAGTTTGCTAGCGGGGAAATACGAGCAGTACTTC.

There are many counts of this clonotype. The chain has TRBV7-6 and TRBJ2-3; TRBD2 agrees at 12 bases. The CDR3 has 18 amino acids. After removal of 4 bases from V and 4 bases from J, the junction contained 12 bases not matched to a gene. Looked up from germline, CDR1 is SGHVS and CDR2 is FNYEAQ. The CDR3 DNA sequence: TGTGCCAGCAGCTCAACCACTCGACTAGCGGGAGTCCCAGATACGCAGTATTTT. This encodes CASSSTTRLAGVPDTQYF.